This entry is about one T cell receptor (beta chain). The antigen is unknown. Clones were read by immunoSEQ multiplex PCR, and TCRdb kept only the in-frame ones, dropping some. The sample consists of more than 1.2 million clones, roughly 98.5% of them appearing once. This sample is part of a study of shared clonotypes between healthy human individuals. Study observations and caveats: The study generally estimated greater richness for naive than memory subsets.

This CDR3 is built from 14 residues. The V end was cut by 5 bases, the J end by 5 bases, with 13 bases between. CDR1 and CDR2 (germline): SGHRS, YFSETQ. The chain uses TRBV5-1 and TRBJ2-2, with D hard to call. Sequencing was performed on naive CD4+ T cells sorted from blood. As to subset: CD45RA+ positively selected. This sequence was found in a man aged 25-45 years in good health. CDR3 DNA: TGCGCCAGCAGGCGAGATGAAGGGACCGGGGAGCTGTTTTTT. Translation gives CASRRDEGTGELFF.